This TCR beta chain originates from a study of cytomegalovirus exposure and HLA in healthy donors. The overall study: Some 85 million unique TCRs from HLA-typed donors were held in an early data release.

The PCR had 60 Vbeta and 13 Jbeta primers. Libraries were prepared by immunoSEQ multiplex PCR; TCRdb keeps only in-frame clonotypes and omits some of them. This table has about 160,000 clones, around 76% appearing once. CDR3 length: 13 amino acids. Germline V gene lookup returns CDR1 SGHRS and CDR2 YFSETQ. The junction had 5 bases not matched to a gene; V was cut back by 3 bases and J by 7 bases. In this sample, this clone turned up a few times. Antigen unknown. Study outcomes and limitations: The authors later linked a missense DCLRE1C variant to TCR beta V- and J-gene trimming.

This rearrangement joins TRBV5-1 to TRBJ2-7; 9 positions agree with TRBD1. The clonotype originates from a man aged 35 to 55 in good health and CMV-seropositive. Sequenced: PBMCs. The CDR3 sequence: CASSWTGEWEQYF. The CDR3 region has the DNA TGCGCCAGCAGCTGGACAGGGGAGTGGGAGCAGTACTTC.